This TCR beta chain appears in the sequencing data of a study of control samples from healthy donors and cancer patients. Method: immunoSEQ multiplex PCR; TCRdb's copy keeps in-frame clones and lacks some. The sample consists of 85,000 to 95,000 clones, roughly nine tenths of them appearing once. V lost 4 bases and J lost 7; bases outside the gene matches: 6. Germline V gene sequence: CDR1 MNHEY, CDR2 SVGEGT. This CDR3 contains 14 residues. The source material was blood. The V gene is TRBV6-2 or TRBV6-3, the J gene TRBJ1-2; 10 bases align to TRBD1. The clonotype was recovered from a woman between 25 and 40 years old in good health. CDR3 loop: CASSSRDRGLGYTF. The CDR3 region has the DNA TGTGCCAGCAGTTCCCGGGACAGGGGTCTTGGCTACACCTTC.